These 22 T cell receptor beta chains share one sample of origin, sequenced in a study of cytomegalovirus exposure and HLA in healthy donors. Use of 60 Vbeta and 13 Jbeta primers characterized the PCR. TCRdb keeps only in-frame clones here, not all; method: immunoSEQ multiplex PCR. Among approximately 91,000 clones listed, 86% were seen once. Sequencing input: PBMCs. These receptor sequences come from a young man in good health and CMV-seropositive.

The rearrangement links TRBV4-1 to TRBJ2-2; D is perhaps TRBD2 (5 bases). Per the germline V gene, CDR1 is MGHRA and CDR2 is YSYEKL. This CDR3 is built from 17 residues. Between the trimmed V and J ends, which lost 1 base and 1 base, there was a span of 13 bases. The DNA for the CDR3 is TGCGCCAGCAGCCAAGCCAACCGAGGAGGGAACACCGGGGAGCTGTTTTTT. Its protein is CASSQANRGGNTGELFF.

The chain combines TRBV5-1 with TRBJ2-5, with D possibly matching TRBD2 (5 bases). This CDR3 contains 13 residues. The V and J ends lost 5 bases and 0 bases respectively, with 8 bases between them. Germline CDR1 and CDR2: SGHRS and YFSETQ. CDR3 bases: TGCGCCAGCAGGGAGGAGTACCAAGAGACCCAGTACTTC. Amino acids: CASREEYQETQYF.

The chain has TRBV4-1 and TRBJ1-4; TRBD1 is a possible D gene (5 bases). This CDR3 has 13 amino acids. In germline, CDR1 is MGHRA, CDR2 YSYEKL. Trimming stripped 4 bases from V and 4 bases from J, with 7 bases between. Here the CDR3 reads CASSLTDNEKLFF. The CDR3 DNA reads TGCGCCAGCAGCCTGACAGATAATGAAAAACTGTTTTTT.

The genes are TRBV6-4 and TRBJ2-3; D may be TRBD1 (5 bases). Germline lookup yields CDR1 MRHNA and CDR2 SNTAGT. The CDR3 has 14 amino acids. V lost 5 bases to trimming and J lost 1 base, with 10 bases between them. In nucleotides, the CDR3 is TGTGCCAGCAGTCTGGTAGGGGGCACAGATACGCAGTATTTT. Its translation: CASSLVGGTDTQYF.

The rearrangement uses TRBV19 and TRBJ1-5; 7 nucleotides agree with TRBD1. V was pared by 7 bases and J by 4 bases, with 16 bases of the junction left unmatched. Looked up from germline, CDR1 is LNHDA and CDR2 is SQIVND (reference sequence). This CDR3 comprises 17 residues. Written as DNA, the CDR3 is TGTGCCAGTACCTCCTCCCGCCTCGGGACAGATAATCAGCCCCAGCATTTT. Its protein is CASTSSRLGTDNQPQHF.

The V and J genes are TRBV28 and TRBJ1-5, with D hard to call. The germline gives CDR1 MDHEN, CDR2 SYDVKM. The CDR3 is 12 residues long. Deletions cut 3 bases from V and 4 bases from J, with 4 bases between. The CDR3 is CASSFLNQPQHF. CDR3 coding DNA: TGTGCCAGCAGTTTTCTAAATCAGCCCCAGCATTTT.

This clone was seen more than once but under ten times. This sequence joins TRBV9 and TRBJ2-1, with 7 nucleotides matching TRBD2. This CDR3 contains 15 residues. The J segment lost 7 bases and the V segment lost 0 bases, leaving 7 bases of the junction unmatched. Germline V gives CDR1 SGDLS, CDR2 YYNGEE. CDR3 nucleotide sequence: TGTGCCAGCAGCGTAGAGGTGGGAGGGCGGAATGAGCAGTTCTTC. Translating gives CASSVEVGGRNEQFF.

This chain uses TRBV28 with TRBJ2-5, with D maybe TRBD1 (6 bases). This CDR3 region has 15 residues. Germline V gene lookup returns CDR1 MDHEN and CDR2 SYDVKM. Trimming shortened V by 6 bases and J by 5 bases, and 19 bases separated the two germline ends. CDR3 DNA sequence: TGTGCCAGCAGGGGACCGGGACACCGATGGGAGACCCAGTACTTC. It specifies CASRGPGHRWETQYF. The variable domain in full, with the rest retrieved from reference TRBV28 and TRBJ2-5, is DVKVTQSSRYLVKRTGEKVFLECVQDMDHENMFWYRQDPGLGLRLIYFSYDVKMKEKGDIPEGYSVSREKKERFSLILESASTNQTSMYLCASRGPGHRWETQYFGPGTRLLVL.

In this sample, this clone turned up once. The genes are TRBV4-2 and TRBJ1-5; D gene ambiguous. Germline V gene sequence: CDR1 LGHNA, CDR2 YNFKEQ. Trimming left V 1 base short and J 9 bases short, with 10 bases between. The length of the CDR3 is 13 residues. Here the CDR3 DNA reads TGTGCCAGCAGCCAAGCGCCCCAGCGGCCCCAGCATTTT. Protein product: CASSQAPQRPQHF.

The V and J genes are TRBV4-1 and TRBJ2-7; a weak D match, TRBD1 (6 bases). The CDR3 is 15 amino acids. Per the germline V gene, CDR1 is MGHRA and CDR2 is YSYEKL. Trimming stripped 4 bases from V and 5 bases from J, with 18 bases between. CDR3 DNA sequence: TGCGCCAGCAGCCCCCTACAACACAGGGCCCACGAGCAGTACTTC. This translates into CASSPLQHRAHEQYF.

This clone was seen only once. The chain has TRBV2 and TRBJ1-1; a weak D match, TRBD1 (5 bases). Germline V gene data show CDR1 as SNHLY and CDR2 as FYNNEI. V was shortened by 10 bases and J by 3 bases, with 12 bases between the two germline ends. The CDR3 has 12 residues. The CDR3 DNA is TGTGCCACCACCAGGGAAGACACTGAAGCTTTCTTT. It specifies CATTREDTEAFF.

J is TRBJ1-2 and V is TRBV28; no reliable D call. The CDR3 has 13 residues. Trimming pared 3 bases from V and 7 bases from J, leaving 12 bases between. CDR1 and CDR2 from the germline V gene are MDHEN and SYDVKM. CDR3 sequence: CASSLEGSFGYTF. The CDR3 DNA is TGTGCCAGCAGTTTGGAGGGATCGTTTGGCTACACCTTC.

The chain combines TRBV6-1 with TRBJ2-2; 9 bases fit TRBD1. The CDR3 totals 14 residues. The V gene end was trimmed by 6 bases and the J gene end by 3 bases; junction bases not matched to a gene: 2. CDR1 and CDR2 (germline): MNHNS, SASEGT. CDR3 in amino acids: CASRTGGDTGELFF. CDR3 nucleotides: TGTGCCAGCAGAACAGGGGGCGACACCGGGGAGCTGTTTTTT.

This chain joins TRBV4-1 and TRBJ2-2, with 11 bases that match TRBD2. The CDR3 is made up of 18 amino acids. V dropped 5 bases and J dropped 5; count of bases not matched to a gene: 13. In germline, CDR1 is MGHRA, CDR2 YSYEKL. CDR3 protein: CASSMRGTSGRGTGELFF. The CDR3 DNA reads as TGCGCCAGCAGCATGCGAGGGACTAGCGGAAGGGGGACCGGGGAGCTGTTTTTT.

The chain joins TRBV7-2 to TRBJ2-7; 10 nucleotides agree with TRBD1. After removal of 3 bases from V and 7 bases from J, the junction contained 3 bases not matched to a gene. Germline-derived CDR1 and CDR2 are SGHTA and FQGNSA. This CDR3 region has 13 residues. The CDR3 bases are TGTGCCAGCAGCTTCGGGACAGGGGATGAGCAGTACTTC. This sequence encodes CASSFGTGDEQYF.

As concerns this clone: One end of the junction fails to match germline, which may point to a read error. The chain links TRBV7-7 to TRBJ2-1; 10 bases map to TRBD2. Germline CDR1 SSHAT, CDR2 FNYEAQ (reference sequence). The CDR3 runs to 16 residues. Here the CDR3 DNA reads TGTGCTAGCAGCTTAGCCGGGGCTAGCGGGAGTGCCGAGCAGTTCTTC. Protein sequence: CASSLAGASGSAEQFF.

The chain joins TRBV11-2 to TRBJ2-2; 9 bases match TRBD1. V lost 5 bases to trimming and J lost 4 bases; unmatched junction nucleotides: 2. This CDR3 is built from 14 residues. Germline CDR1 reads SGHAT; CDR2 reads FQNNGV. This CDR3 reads CASSQDRGTGELFF. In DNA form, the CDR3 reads TGTGCCAGCAGCCAGGACAGGGGCACCGGGGAGCTGTTTTTT.

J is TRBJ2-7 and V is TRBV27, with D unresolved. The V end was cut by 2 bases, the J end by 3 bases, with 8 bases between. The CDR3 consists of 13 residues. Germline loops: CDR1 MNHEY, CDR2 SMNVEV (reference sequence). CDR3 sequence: CASSLVLDYEQYF. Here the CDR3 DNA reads TGTGCCAGCAGTTTAGTCCTAGACTACGAGCAGTACTTC.

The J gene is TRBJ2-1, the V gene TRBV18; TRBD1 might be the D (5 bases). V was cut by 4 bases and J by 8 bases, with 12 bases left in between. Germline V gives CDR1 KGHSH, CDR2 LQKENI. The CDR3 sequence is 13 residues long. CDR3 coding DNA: TGTGCCAGCTCACTTTCAGGGCTTCATGAGCAGTTCTTC. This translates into CASSLSGLHEQFF.

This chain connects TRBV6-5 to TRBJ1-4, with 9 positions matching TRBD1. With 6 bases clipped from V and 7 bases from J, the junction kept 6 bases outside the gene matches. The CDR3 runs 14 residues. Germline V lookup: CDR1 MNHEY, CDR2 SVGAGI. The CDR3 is CASRAGQGGEKLFF. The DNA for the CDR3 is TGTGCCAGCAGAGCGGGACAGGGCGGTGAAAAACTGTTTTTT.

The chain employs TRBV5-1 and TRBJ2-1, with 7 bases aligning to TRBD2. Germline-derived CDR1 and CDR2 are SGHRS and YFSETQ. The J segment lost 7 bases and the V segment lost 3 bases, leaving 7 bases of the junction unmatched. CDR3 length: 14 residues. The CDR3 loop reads CASSSGTTSNEQFF. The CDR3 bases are TGCGCCAGCAGCTCCGGGACTACCTCAAATGAGCAGTTCTTC.

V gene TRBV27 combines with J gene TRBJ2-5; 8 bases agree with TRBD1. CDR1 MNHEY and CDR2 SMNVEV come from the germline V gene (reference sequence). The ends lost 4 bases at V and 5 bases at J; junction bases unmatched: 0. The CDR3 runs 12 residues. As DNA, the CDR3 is TGTGCCAGCAGTTACAGGGGGGAGACCCAGTACTTC. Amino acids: CASSYRGETQYF.